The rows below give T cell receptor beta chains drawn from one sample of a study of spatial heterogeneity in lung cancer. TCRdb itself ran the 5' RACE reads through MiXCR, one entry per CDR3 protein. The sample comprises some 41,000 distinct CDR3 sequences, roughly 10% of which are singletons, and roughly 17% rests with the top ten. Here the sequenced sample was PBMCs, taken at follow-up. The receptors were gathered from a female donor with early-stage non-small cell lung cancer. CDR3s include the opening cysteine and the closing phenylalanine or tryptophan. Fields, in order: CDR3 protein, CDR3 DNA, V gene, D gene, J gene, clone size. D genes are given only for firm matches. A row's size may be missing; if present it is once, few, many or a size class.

CASSYGTSERRVQFF	TGTGCCAGCAGTTACGGGACTAGCGAACGTCGGGTGCAGTTCTTC	TRBV6-2/TRBV6-3	TRBD2	TRBJ2-1	once
CASSLQGEGTEAFF	TGTGCCAGCAGCCTACAGGGCGAGGGAACTGAAGCTTTCTTT	TRBV7-8	-	TRBJ1-1	few
CASSAGVTAEAFF	TGTGCCAGCAGCGCAGGGGTTACGGCTGAAGCTTTCTTT	TRBV28	-	TRBJ1-1	many
CASSAFLAGTGVPGYTF	TGTGCCAGCAGTGCATTCCTCGCCGGGACAGGGGTGCCGGGCTACACCTTC	TRBV6-1	TRBD1	TRBJ1-2	-
CASRKLAGTDTEAFF	TGCGCCAGCCGCAAACTTGCCGGGACAGACACTGAAGCTTTCTTT	TRBV5-1	TRBD1	TRBJ1-1	-
CASSLALNTDTQYF	TGTGCCAGCAGCTTAGCGCTCAACACAGATACGCAGTATTTT	TRBV7-2	-	TRBJ2-3	many
CASSPVQGTNSPLHF	TGTGCCAGCAGCCCCGTCCAGGGCACGAATTCACCCCTCCACTTT	TRBV28	-	TRBJ1-6	many
CSAVYGYGDNEQFF	TGCAGTGCTGTATATGGGTATGGTGACAATGAGCAGTTCTTC	TRBV20-1	-	TRBJ2-1	-
CATSDGGQGTDTQYF	TGTGCCACCAGTGACGGGGGACAGGGGACAGATACGCAGTATTTT	TRBV24-1	TRBD1	TRBJ2-3	-
CASSPRGTSGAQNTGELFF	TGTGCCAGCAGCCCTAGGGGGACTAGCGGGGCCCAGAACACCGGGGAGCTGTTTTTT	TRBV7-6	TRBD2	TRBJ2-2	-
CASSLGWGNTEAFF	TGTGCCAGCAGTTTAGGTTGGGGGAACACTGAAGCTTTCTTT	TRBV12-3/TRBV12-4	-	TRBJ1-1	many
CASGKAGANVLTF	TGTGCGTCAGGGAAGGCTGGGGCCAACGTCCTGACTTTC	TRBV7-9	-	TRBJ2-6	medium-sized
CSAASGLLRTTDTQYF	TGCAGTGCTGCCTCGGGACTACTTCGCACCACAGATACGCAGTATTTT	TRBV20-1	TRBD2	TRBJ2-3	many
CASSEGVGRGSTDTQYF	TGTGCCAGCAGCGAGGGAGTGGGTCGGGGGAGCACAGATACGCAGTATTTT	TRBV7-6	-	TRBJ2-3	many
CASRTDRAWEEQYF	TGTGCCAGCAGGACGGACAGGGCATGGGAGGAGCAGTACTTC	TRBV6-4	TRBD1	TRBJ2-7	many
CATSDDRAEAFF	TGTGCCACCAGTGACGACAGAGCTGAAGCTTTCTTT	TRBV24-1	-	TRBJ1-1	many
CASSSAAGNTIYF	TGCGCCAGCAGCTCGGCGGCGGGAAACACCATATATTTT	TRBV5-1	-	TRBJ1-3	many